The clone carrying this T cell receptor (beta chain) was seen ten or more times. The CDR3 loop spans 14 amino acids. The ends lost 6 bases at V and 2 bases at J; junction bases unmatched: 4. Germline assignment: CDR1 LNHDA and CDR2 SQIVND (reference sequence). This record belongs to a study of T-cell memory formation after mild COVID-19. Employing constant-segment primers, 5'RACE generated TCR alpha and TCR beta cDNA libraries bearing sample barcodes and UMIs. TCRdb re-called the 5' RACE reads with MiXCR, one entry per CDR3 protein. The sample comprises 250,000 to 300,000 distinct CDR3 sequences, about 17% of which are singletons, and roughly 24% rests with the top ten.

The V and J genes are TRBV19 and TRBJ2-3; 8 nucleotides line up with TRBD1. The sequence derives from a man younger than 35 who had mild COVID-19 (a few samples of this study predate the infection). Cell type and time point are not known. The sample consisted of PBMCs or a T cell subset sorted from them (not recorded which). The CDR3 is CASSDRGDTDTQYF. The CDR3 nucleotides read TGTGCCAGTAGCGACAGGGGAGACACAGATACGCAGTATTTT.